The next 3 T cell receptor beta chains were all read from a single sample in a study of blood T cell repertoires in COVID-19. Sequenced by immunoSEQ multiplex PCR; TCRdb stores in-frame clones only, minus some. The sample shows some 100,000 clones, over 70% of them seen only once. Sequenced: peripheral blood. The receptors here all came from an older man with active or convalescent COVID-19.

This clone appeared a single time. The rearrangement links TRBV6-5 to TRBJ1-3, with D unclear. The CDR3 is made up of 14 amino acids. The germline gives CDR1 MNHEY, CDR2 SVGAGI. Between the trimmed V and J ends, which lost 6 bases and 4 bases, there was a span of 13 bases. The CDR3 is CASSPRAGGNTIYF. The CDR3, as DNA: TGTGCCAGCAGCCCGAGGGCCGGGGGAAACACCATATATTTT.

The rearrangement links TRBV18 to TRBJ1-1; D not resolved. Trimming removed 3 bases from V and 4 bases from J, with 15 bases in between. This CDR3 has 15 amino acids. CDR1 KGHSH and CDR2 LQKENI come from the germline V gene. The CDR3 coding sequence is TGTGCCAGCTCACCCCCGGAACGGGGTTTCACTGAAGCTTTCTTT. Residues: CASSPPERGFTEAFF.

The chain carries TRBV7-2 and TRBJ1-5; TRBD1 is a possible D gene (5 bases). Germline V gene lookup returns CDR1 SGHTA and CDR2 FQGNSA. The CDR3 is made up of 15 amino acids. V lost 2 bases and J 1 base, leaving 9 bases between the germline ends. The CDR3 DNA reads TGTGCCAGCAGCTTATGGGGACTCAGCAATCAGCCCCAGCATTTT. Translating gives CASSLWGLSNQPQHF.